The 5 T cell receptor beta chains below all came from one sample that was sequenced in a study of T-cell reconstitution after alpha-beta-depleted transplantation in children (dated by TCRdb to the mid-2010s). Library preparation was by PCR. The listed sequencing device is Illumina HiSeq 2500. TCR library preparation used molecular barcoding, with unique molecular identifiers applied to normalize quantification of the TCRbeta repertoire. In TCRdb, the public reads were trimmed at Q25 with fastp and aligned with MiXCR, with productive beta chains retained. CDR3 protein sequences are deduplicated, and each keeps its most common genes and DNA. In this sample the table shows 250,000 to 350,000 distinct CDR3 sequences, 9.9% of which occur a single time. Of the sample, 9.5% to 13% falls within the top ten clones. The sequences come from PBMCs from the stem cell graft donor, collected from the stem cell graft. The receptors stem from a human donor who donated a stem cell graft to a child with SCID.

This clonotype was recorded a few times. This chain joins TRBV12-3 or TRBV12-4 and TRBJ1-2; D not resolved. This CDR3 is 14 amino acids long. V lost 3 bases and J 6 bases, leaving 14 bases between the germline ends. The CDR3: CASSFQAGIDGYTF. The DNA for the CDR3 is TGTGCCAGCAGTTTTCAAGCGGGGATCGATGGCTACACCTTC.

This clonotype was seen ten or more times. This chain connects TRBV12-3 or TRBV12-4 to TRBJ2-1, with D unresolved. Trimming shortened V by 7 bases and J by 8 bases, and 12 bases separated the two germline ends. This CDR3 is built from 12 residues. The chain's CDR3 is CASTRAGDEQFF. CDR3 nucleotides: TGTGCCAGCACCCGGGCTGGGGATGAGCAGTTCTTC.

The genes are TRBV7-9 and TRBJ2-1; 10 nucleotides match TRBD1. The length of the CDR3 is 14 residues. The J segment lost 7 bases and the V segment lost 10 bases, leaving 10 bases of the junction unmatched. Germline loops: CDR1 SEHNR, CDR2 FQNEAQ (reference sequence). CDR3: CAIPTGQGLNEQFF. In DNA form, the CDR3 reads TGTGCCATCCCTACGGGACAGGGGTTGAATGAGCAGTTCTTC.

There are a few counts of this clonotype. DNA for the CDR3: TGCGCCAGCAGCCAACGACAGGGGGCGAGCTACGAGCAGTACTTC. This translates into CASSQRQGASYEQYF. The chain joins TRBV4-1 to TRBJ2-7; 10 nucleotides agree with TRBD1. The CDR3 sequence is 15 residues long. V gave up 2 bases and J gave up 3 bases; unmatched junction bases: 4. From germline, CDR1 is MGHRA and CDR2 YSYEKL.

The chain is built from TRBV5-1 and TRBJ2-1; 8 bases agree with TRBD2. Germline V CDR1 and CDR2: SGHRS, YFSETQ. The CDR3 loop spans 16 amino acids. The trim removed 0 bases at V and 5 bases at J, leaving 7 bases unmatched. CDR3 sequence reads: CASSLGGGGTNNEQFF. The DNA of the CDR3 is TGCGCCAGCAGCTTGGGAGGCGGGGGGACGAACAATGAGCAGTTCTTC.